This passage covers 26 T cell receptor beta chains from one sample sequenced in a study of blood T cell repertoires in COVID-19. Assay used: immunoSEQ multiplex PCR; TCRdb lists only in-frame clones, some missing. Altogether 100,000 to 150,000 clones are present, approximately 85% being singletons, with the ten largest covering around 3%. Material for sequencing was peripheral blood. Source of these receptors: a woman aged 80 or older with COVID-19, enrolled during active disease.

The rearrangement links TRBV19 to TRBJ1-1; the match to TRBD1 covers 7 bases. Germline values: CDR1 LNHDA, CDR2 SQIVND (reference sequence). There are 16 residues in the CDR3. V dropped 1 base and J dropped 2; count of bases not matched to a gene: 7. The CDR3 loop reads CASSIATRGVNTEAFF. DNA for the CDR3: TGTGCCAGTAGTATAGCTACCAGGGGGGTAAACACTGAAGCTTTCTTT.

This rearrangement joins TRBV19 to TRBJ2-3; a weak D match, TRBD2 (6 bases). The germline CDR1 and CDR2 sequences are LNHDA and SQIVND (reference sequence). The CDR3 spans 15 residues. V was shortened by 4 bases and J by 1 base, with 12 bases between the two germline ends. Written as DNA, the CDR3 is TGTGCCAGTAGTAATTTGGAGGGCGGCACAGATACGCAGTATTTT. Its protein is CASSNLEGGTDTQYF.

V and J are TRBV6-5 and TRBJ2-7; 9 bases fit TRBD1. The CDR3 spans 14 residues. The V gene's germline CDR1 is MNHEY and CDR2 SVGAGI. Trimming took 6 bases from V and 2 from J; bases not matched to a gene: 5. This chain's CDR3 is CASRRQGEPYEQYF. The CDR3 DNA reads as TGTGCCAGCAGAAGACAGGGGGAGCCCTACGAGCAGTACTTC.

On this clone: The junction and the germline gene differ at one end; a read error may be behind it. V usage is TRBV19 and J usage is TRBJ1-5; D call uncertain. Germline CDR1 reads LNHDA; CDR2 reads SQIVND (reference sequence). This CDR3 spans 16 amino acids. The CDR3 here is CASRIDATYSNQPQHF. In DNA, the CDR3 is TGTGCCAGTAGAATAGACGCCACATATAGCAATCAGCCCCAGCATTTT.

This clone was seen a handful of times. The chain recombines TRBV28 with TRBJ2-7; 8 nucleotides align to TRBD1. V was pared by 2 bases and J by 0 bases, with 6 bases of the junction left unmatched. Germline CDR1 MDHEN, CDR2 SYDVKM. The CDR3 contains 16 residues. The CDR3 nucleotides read TGTGCCAGCAGTTTAGTTTCAGGGGGCCCCTCCTACGAGCAGTACTTC. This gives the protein CASSLVSGGPSYEQYF.

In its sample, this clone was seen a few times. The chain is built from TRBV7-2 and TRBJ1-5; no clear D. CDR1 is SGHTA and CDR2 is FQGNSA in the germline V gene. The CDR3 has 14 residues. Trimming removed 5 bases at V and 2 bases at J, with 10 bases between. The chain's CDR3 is CASSPNLGNQPQHF. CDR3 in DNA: TGTGCCAGCAGCCCTAACTTGGGCAATCAGCCCCAGCATTTT.

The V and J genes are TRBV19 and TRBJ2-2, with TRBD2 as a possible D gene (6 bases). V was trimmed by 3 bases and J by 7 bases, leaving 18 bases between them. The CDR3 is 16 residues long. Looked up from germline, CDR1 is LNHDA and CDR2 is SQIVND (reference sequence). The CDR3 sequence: CASSIGSRASVGELFF. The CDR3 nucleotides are TGTGCCAGTAGTATTGGGTCCCGAGCTAGCGTCGGGGAGCTGTTTTTT.

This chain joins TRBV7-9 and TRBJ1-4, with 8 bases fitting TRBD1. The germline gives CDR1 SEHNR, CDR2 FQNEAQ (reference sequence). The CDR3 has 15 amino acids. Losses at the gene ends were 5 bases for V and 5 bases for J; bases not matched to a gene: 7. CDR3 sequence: CASSHGTGPNEKLFF. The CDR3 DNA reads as TGTGCCAGCAGCCACGGGACAGGCCCAAATGAAAAACTGTTTTTT. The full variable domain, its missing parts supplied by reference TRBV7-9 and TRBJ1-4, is DTGVSQNPRHKITKRGQNVTFRCDPISEHNRLYWYRQTLGQGPEFLTYFQNEAQLEKSRLLSDRFSAERPKGSFSTLEIQRTEQGDSAMYLCASSHGTGPNEKLFFGSGTQLSVL.

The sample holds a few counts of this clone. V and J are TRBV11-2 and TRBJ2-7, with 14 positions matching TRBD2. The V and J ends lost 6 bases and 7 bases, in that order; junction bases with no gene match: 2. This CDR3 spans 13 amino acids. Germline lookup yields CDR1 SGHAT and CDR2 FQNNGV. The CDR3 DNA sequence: TGTGCCAGCAGACGACTAGCGGGGGGGGAGCAGTACTTC. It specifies CASRRLAGGEQYF.

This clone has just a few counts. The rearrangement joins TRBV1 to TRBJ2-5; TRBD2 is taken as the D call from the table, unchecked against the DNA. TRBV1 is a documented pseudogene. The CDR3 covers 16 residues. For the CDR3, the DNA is TGCACCAGCAGCCAACCTTCACGAAGGAGGCAAGAGACCCAGTACTTC. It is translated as CTSSQPSRRRQETQYF.

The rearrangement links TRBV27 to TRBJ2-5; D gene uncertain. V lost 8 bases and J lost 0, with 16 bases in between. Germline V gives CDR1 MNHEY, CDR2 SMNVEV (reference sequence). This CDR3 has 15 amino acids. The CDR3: CASGSLSRYQETQYF. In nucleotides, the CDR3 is TGTGCCAGCGGCTCTCTCTCTAGGTACCAAGAGACCCAGTACTTC.

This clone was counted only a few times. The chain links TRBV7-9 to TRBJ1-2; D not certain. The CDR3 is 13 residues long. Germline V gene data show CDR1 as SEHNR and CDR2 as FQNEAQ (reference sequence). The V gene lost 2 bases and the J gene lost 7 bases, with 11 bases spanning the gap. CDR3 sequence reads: CASSLFGGFGYTF. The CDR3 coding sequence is TGTGCCAGCAGCTTATTTGGAGGGTTTGGCTACACCTTC.

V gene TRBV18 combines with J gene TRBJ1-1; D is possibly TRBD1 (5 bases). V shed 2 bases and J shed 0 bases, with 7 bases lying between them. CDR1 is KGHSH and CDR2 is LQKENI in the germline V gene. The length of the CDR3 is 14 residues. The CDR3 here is CASSPWGVNTEAFF. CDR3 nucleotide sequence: TGTGCCAGCTCACCATGGGGGGTGAACACTGAAGCTTTCTTT.

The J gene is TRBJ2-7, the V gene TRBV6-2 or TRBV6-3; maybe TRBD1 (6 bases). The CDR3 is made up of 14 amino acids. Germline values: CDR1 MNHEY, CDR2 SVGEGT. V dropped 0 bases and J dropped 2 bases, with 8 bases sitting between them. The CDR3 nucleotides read TGTGCCAGCAGTTACTCGGGACAAACCTACGAGCAGTACTTC. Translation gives CASSYSGQTYEQYF.

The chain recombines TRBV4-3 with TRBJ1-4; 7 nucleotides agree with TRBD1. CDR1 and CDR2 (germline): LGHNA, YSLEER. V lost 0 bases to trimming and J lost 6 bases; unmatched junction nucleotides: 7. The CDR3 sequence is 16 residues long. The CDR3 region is CASSQDYFGTDEKLFF. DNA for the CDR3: TGCGCCAGCAGCCAAGACTATTTCGGGACAGATGAAAAACTGTTTTTT.

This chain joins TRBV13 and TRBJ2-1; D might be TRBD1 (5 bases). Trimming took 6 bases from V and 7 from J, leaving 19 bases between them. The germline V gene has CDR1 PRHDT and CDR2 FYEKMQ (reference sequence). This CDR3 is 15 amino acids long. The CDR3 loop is CASSSGRGATNEQFF. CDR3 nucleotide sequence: TGTGCCAGCAGTTCAGGAAGGGGCGCCACAAATGAGCAGTTCTTC. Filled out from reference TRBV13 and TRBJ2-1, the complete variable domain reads AAGVIQSPRHLIKEKRETATLKCYPIPRHDTVYWYQQGPGQDPQFLISFYEKMQSDKGSIPDRFSAQQFSDYHSELNMSSLELGDSALYFCASSSGRGATNEQFFGPGTRLTVL.

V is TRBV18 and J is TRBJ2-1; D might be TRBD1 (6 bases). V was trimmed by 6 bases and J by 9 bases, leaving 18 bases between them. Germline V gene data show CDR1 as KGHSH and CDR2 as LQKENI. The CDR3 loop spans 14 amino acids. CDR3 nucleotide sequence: TGTGCCAGCTCCCTCTACTGGGGCAGGGGTGAGCAGTTCTTC. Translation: CASSLYWGRGEQFF.

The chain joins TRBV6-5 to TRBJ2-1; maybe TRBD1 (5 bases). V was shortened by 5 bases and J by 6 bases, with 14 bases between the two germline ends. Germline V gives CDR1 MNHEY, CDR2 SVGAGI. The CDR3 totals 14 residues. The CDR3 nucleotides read TGTGCCAGCAGTCCCCAGGGATTGGGCAATGAGCAGTTCTTC. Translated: CASSPQGLGNEQFF.

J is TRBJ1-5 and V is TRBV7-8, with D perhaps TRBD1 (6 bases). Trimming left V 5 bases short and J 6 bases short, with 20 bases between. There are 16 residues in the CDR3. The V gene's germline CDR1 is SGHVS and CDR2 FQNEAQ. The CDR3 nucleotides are TGTGCCAGCAGCACCACACAGGGAATCGTGGGTCAGCCCCAGCATTTT. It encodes CASSTTQGIVGQPQHF.

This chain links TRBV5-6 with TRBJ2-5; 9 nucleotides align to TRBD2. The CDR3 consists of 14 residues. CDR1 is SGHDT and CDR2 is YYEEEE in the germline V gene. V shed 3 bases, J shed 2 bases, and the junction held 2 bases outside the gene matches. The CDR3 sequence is CASSSTSGQETQYF. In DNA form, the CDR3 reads TGTGCCAGCAGCTCGACTAGCGGTCAAGAGACCCAGTACTTC.

The CDR3 region has the DNA TGTGCCACCCGTTGGGGCTCCTCTGGAAACACCATATATTTT. Translating gives CATRWGSSGNTIYF. The chain uses TRBV19 and TRBJ1-3, with TRBD1 as a possible D gene (5 bases). CDR1 and CDR2 from the germline V gene are LNHDA and SQIVND (reference sequence). CDR3 length: 14 residues. V was cut by 10 bases and J by 0 bases, with 13 bases left in between.

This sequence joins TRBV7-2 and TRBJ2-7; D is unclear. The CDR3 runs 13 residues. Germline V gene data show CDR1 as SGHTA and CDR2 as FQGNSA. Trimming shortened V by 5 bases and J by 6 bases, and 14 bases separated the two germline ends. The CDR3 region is CASSPFSSREQYF. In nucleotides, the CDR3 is TGTGCCAGCAGCCCGTTTAGCTCTCGCGAGCAGTACTTC.

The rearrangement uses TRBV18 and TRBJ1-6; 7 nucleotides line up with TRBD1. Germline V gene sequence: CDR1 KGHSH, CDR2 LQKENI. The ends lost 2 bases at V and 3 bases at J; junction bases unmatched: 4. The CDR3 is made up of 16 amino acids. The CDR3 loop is CASSPSQGGYNSPLHF. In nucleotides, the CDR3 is TGTGCCAGCTCACCATCGCAGGGGGGCTATAATTCACCCCTCCACTTT.

The CDR3 spells CASSPRVGGAATDTQYF. CDR3 nucleotides: TGTGCCAGCAGCCCTAGGGTAGGTGGAGCGGCCACAGATACGCAGTATTTT. V is TRBV9 and J is TRBJ2-3; D is perhaps TRBD2 (5 bases). V shed 4 bases and J shed 2 bases, with 20 bases lying between them. Germline V gives CDR1 SGDLS, CDR2 YYNGEE. The CDR3 extends over 17 amino acids.

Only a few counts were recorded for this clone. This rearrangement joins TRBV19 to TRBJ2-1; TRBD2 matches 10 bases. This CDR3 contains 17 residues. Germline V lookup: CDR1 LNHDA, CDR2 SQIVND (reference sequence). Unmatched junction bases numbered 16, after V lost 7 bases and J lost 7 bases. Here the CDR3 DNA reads TGTGCCAGTAACAAGCGGGAGGGTGGTTTATTAAAGAATGAGCAGTTCTTC. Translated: CASNKREGGLLKNEQFF.

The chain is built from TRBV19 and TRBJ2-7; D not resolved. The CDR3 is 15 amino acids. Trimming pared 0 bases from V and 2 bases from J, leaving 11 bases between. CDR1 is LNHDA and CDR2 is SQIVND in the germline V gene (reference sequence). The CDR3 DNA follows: TGTGCCAGTAGTATAGAACAGTCTACAACCTACGAGCAGTACTTC. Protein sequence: CASSIEQSTTYEQYF.